This TCR beta chain was identified in a study of regulatory T cells in long-lasting Graves disease. Construction of TCR beta libraries relied on iRepertoire HTBI primers and on Arm-PCR targeting CDR3 regions. TCRdb fed the multiplex PCR reads into MiXCR, producing one record per CDR3 protein. The table has about 220,000 distinct CDR3 sequences, around a fifth seen once. The sample's time point: newly diagnosed GD, antithyroid drugs for less than 3 months. RNA from PBMCs was the source of the TCR library. From an endocrinology department in Xi'an, China, came the patients. This CDR3 comprises 12 residues. The V end was cut by 10 bases, the J end by 6 bases, with 14 bases between. Germline V gives CDR1 MDHEN, CDR2 SYDVKM. This clonotype was observed many times. This sample was also put to use in a study of T cells in Graves' hyperthyroidism and ophthalmopathy. As reported in that work: A first-round RT-PCR of the TCR CDR3 used the HTBI primer set.

The sequence was obtained from a woman younger than 45 with Graves disease. The rearrangement links TRBV28 to TRBJ2-3; D not resolved. The sequences come from peripheral blood mononuclear cells (PBMCs), collected at new diagnosis, from a patient treated with antithyroid drugs. In DNA, the CDR3 is TGTGCCACCGACGACCGTGCGGATACGCAGTATTTT. Protein sequence: CATDDRADTQYF.